The next 29 T cell receptor beta chains were all read from a single sample in a study of cytomegalovirus exposure and HLA in healthy donors. The PCR contained 60 Vbeta and 13 Jbeta primers. Only in-frame clones appear in the TCRdb table, and some are missing; sequencing was by immunoSEQ multiplex PCR. Of roughly 120,000 clones listed, about 83% are singletons. The sample taken for sequencing was PBMCs. These receptors all come from a woman aged 40-49 years in good health and CMV-seropositive.

The chain uses TRBV2 and TRBJ2-7; D gene unclear. V dropped 11 bases and J dropped 2 bases, with 13 bases sitting between them. CDR1 is SNHLY, CDR2 FYNNEI, per germline. The CDR3 covers 12 residues. DNA for the CDR3: TGTGCCGGAACAGACAATACCTACGAGCAGTACTTC. Protein product: CAGTDNTYEQYF.

This clone appeared once. This chain links TRBV18 with TRBJ2-5; TRBD2 matches 14 bases. CDR3 length: 18 residues. Germline V gives CDR1 KGHSH, CDR2 LQKENI. Losses at the gene ends were 4 bases for V and 1 base for J; bases not matched to a gene: 8. The chain's CDR3 is CASSQGLAGGRSQETQYF. CDR3 in DNA: TGTGCCAGCTCACAAGGACTAGCGGGGGGACGTAGCCAAGAGACCCAGTACTTC.

This clone occurred a few times. The rearrangement joins TRBV5-4 to TRBJ2-5; D is undetermined. Trimming pared 5 bases from V and 3 bases from J, leaving 5 bases between. Germline lookup yields CDR1 SGHNT and CDR2 YYREEE (reference sequence). This CDR3 has 11 residues. Here the CDR3 reads CASSFEETQYF. CDR3 sequence (DNA): TGTGCCAGCAGTTTCGAAGAGACCCAGTACTTC.

This clone turned up a few times. The genes are TRBV5-1 and TRBJ2-6; D might be TRBD2 (6 bases). Germline CDR1 is SGHRS and CDR2 is YFSETQ. This CDR3 has 19 amino acids. V was trimmed by 1 base and J by 1 base, leaving 18 bases between them. The CDR3 nucleotides are TGCGCCAGCAGCTTGACGCGGCGGGGTGAGTGGTCTGGGGCCAACGTCCTGACTTTC. Protein: CASSLTRRGEWSGANVLTF.

V and J are TRBV5-1 and TRBJ2-5; a weak D match, TRBD2 (5 bases). Germline assignment: CDR1 SGHRS and CDR2 YFSETQ. The V and J ends lost 2 bases and 2 bases respectively, with 16 bases between them. The CDR3 totals 16 residues. CDR3 in amino acids: CASSFGSRLNQETQYF. In DNA form, the CDR3 reads TGCGCCAGCAGCTTCGGGTCCAGACTAAATCAAGAGACCCAGTACTTC. Variable domain in full (rest from reference TRBV5-1 and TRBJ2-5): KAGVTQTPRYLIKTRGQQVTLSCSPISGHRSVSWYQQTPGQGLQFLFEYFSETQRNKGNFPGRFSGRQFSNSRSEMNVSTLELGDSALYLCASSFGSRLNQETQYFGPGTRLLVL.

The CDR3 loop reads CASSQAPQGSSYNSPLHF. CDR3 nucleotide sequence: TGCGCCAGCAGCCAAGCCCCCCAGGGGTCCTCCTATAATTCACCCCTCCACTTT. This rearrangement joins TRBV4-1 to TRBJ1-6, with D perhaps matching TRBD1 (6 bases). The germline CDR1 and CDR2 sequences are MGHRA and YSYEKL. The CDR3 length is 18 residues. V was clipped by 1 base and J by 0 bases, with 13 bases between them.

This clone was seen many times. The chain employs TRBV13 and TRBJ2-7, with 9 bases aligning to TRBD1. CDR1 and CDR2 from the germline V gene are PRHDT and FYEKMQ (reference sequence). The CDR3 is 17 amino acids. Trimming cost V 5 bases and J 1 base; bases outside gene matches: 12. The CDR3 spells CASSPSMGQGPSYEQYF. The CDR3 region has the DNA TGTGCCAGCAGCCCCTCAATGGGACAGGGCCCTTCCTACGAGCAGTACTTC.

This clone was picked up one time. This chain uses TRBV10-3 with TRBJ2-5; maybe TRBD1 (5 bases). This CDR3 has 13 residues. Germline assignment: CDR1 ENHRY and CDR2 SYGVKD. The germline V and J ends were trimmed by 7 bases and 1 base, with 10 bases remaining between them. Here the CDR3 reads CAIKQGPQETQYF. CDR3 coding DNA: TGTGCCATCAAGCAGGGCCCCCAAGAGACCCAGTACTTC.

This clone came up a few times. The genes are TRBV19 and TRBJ2-6, with a weak D call TRBD2 (5 bases). Trimming took 4 bases from V and 2 from J, leaving 6 bases between them. Germline V gene lookup returns CDR1 LNHDA and CDR2 SQIVND (reference sequence). This CDR3 region has 14 residues. CDR3 coding DNA: TGTGCCAGTAGTACCGGGGCTGGGGCCAACGTCCTGACTTTC. It is translated as CASSTGAGANVLTF.

The J gene is TRBJ2-7, the V gene TRBV20-1; a possible D gene is TRBD1 (6 bases). Trimming took off 7 bases at V and 3 bases at J, with 10 bases between the two ends. The CDR3 is 11 amino acids. Germline V gene lookup returns CDR1 DFQATT and CDR2 SNEGSKA (reference sequence). The DNA of the CDR3 is TGCAGTGGGCGACAGGACTACGAGCAGTACTTC. This sequence encodes CSGRQDYEQYF.

This chain links TRBV6-1 with TRBJ1-5; possibly TRBD1 for D (6 bases). The CDR3 runs 14 residues. Germline assignment: CDR1 MNHNS and CDR2 SASEGT. Trimming pared 6 bases from V and 6 bases from J, leaving 15 bases between. CDR3 in DNA: TGTGCCAGCAGCACTAGTCTGACAGGTCAGCCCCAGCATTTT. It encodes CASSTSLTGQPQHF.

This clone has just one count. The V and J genes are TRBV19 and TRBJ2-7; weak D call: TRBD2 (6 bases). CDR3 size: 15 residues. V was shortened by 5 bases and J by 3 bases, with 17 bases between the two germline ends. The V gene's germline CDR1 is LNHDA and CDR2 SQIVND (reference sequence). CDR3 sequence (DNA): TGTGCCAGTAGTCTATCGGGGGATACGGGCTACGAGCAGTACTTC. Its translation: CASSLSGDTGYEQYF.

There are a few counts of this clone. The chain carries TRBV6-6 and TRBJ2-1; no clear D. Trimming took off 6 bases at V and 1 base at J, with 7 bases between the two ends. The CDR3 is made up of 13 amino acids. CDR1 is MNHNY, CDR2 SVGAGI, per germline (reference sequence). CDR3 residues: CASSPKSYNEQFF. DNA for the CDR3: TGTGCCAGCAGCCCCAAATCCTACAATGAGCAGTTCTTC.

V is TRBV19 and J is TRBJ2-7, with 9 bases identical to TRBD1. The germline gives CDR1 LNHDA, CDR2 SQIVND (reference sequence). This CDR3 has 15 amino acids. J lost 5 bases, V lost 1 base, and 6 bases had no gene match. CDR3 coding DNA: TGTGCCAGTAGTATAGGGGGACAGGGTGGCGACGAGCAGTACTTC. It specifies CASSIGGQGGDEQYF.

The genes are TRBV6-1 and TRBJ1-2; no reliable D call. Trimming took off 2 bases at V and 8 bases at J, with 6 bases between the two ends. Germline V gives CDR1 MNHNS, CDR2 SASEGT. The CDR3 consists of 11 residues. CDR3 loop: CASSETRGYTF. CDR3 DNA: TGTGCCAGCAGTGAAACGCGGGGCTACACCTTC.

The rearrangement links TRBV5-1 to TRBJ2-3; D possibly corresponds to TRBD2 (5 bases). CDR1 SGHRS and CDR2 YFSETQ come from the germline V gene. V was shortened by 4 bases and J by 6 bases, with 15 bases between the two germline ends. CDR3 length equals 14 residues. CDR3 in amino acids: CASSAGLETDTQYF. CDR3 nucleotides: TGCGCCAGCAGCGCGGGTCTCGAGACGGATACGCAGTATTTT.

For the CDR3, the DNA is TGTGCCAGCAGCTTAGCGCTGGTCGGGACCTACGAGCAGTACTTC. Protein product: CASSLALVGTYEQYF. The V call is TRBV7-8, the J call TRBJ2-7; TRBD2 is a possible D gene (5 bases). Germline CDR1 SGHVS, CDR2 FQNEAQ. The CDR3 is 15 residues long. Trimming pared 0 bases from V and 2 bases from J, leaving 11 bases between.

The table lists this clone with a count of one. The chain employs TRBV5-1 and TRBJ2-7; tentatively, D is TRBD1 (7 bases). The V and J ends lost 4 bases and 3 bases respectively, with 14 bases between them. This CDR3 comprises 14 residues. The germline V gene has CDR1 SGHRS and CDR2 YFSETQ. Here the CDR3 reads CASSRGTVNYEQYF. The DNA for the CDR3 is TGCGCCAGCAGCCGGGGGACAGTAAACTACGAGCAGTACTTC. Filled out from reference TRBV5-1 and TRBJ2-7, the complete variable domain reads KAGVTQTPRYLIKTRGQQVTLSCSPISGHRSVSWYQQTPGQGLQFLFEYFSETQRNKGNFPGRFSGRQFSNSRSEMNVSTLELGDSALYLCASSRGTVNYEQYFGPGTRLTVT.

This sequence joins TRBV6-1 and TRBJ2-1; TRBD2 agrees at 12 bases. J gave up 15 bases and V 5 bases, and 11 bases lay outside the gene matches. CDR1 and CDR2 (germline): MNHNS, SASEGT. The CDR3 is made up of 14 amino acids. CDR3 sequence reads: CASSLRLAGAGGFF. The CDR3 bases are TGTGCCAGCAGTCTAAGACTAGCGGGAGCTGGGGGGTTCTTC.

The chain's CDR3 is CASSPYNSPLHF. The DNA for the CDR3 is TGTGCCAGTAGTCCTTATAATTCACCCCTCCACTTT. The genes are TRBV19 and TRBJ1-6; D not resolved. CDR3 length: 12 residues. The V end was cut by 5 bases, the J end by 4 bases, with 3 bases between. Germline CDR1 LNHDA, CDR2 SQIVND (reference sequence).

This clone was seen once. The rearrangement links TRBV10-3 to TRBJ2-3; the D is unclear. Germline lookup yields CDR1 ENHRY and CDR2 SYGVKD. V was shortened by 4 bases and J by 2 bases, with 4 bases between the two germline ends. This CDR3 is 12 amino acids long. The DNA of the CDR3 is TGTGCCATCAGTGTTCACACAGATACGCAGTATTTT. This gives the protein CAISVHTDTQYF.

The chain has TRBV19 and TRBJ1-1; TRBD1 matches 10 bases. CDR3 length equals 14 residues. In germline, CDR1 is LNHDA, CDR2 SQIVND (reference sequence). The V segment lost 6 bases and the J segment 4 bases; nucleotides outside the gene matches: 5. Here the CDR3 reads CASSDRGRGTEAFF. The CDR3 DNA sequence: TGTGCCAGTAGCGACAGGGGGCGAGGCACTGAAGCTTTCTTT.

This clone appeared once. The genes are TRBV10-1 and TRBJ1-1; TRBD1 matches 10 bases. The trim removed 4 bases at V and 0 bases at J, leaving 2 bases unmatched. This CDR3 is built from 15 residues. Per germline, CDR1 WNHNN and CDR2 SYGVQD (reference sequence). This CDR3 reads CASSAGQGMNTEAFF. The CDR3 bases are TGCGCCAGCAGTGCGGGACAGGGGATGAACACTGAAGCTTTCTTT.

This clone has a single count. This chain uses TRBV5-1 with TRBJ2-1, with 8 bases fitting TRBD2. The CDR3 contains 15 residues. Germline V gene data show CDR1 as SGHRS and CDR2 as YFSETQ. Germline trimming cut 4 bases from V and 9 bases from J; bases unmatched to any gene: 12. The CDR3 nucleotides read TGCGCCAGCAGCAACCGGGATAGCGGGGTTGGTGAGCAGTTCTTC. Residues: CASSNRDSGVGEQFF.

This clone was counted once. The chain couples TRBV7-2 to TRBJ2-1, with D unresolved. CDR3 size: 12 residues. Germline-derived CDR1 and CDR2 are SGHTA and FQGNSA. Between the trimmed V and J ends, which lost 1 base and 7 bases, there was a span of 5 bases. The CDR3 DNA is TGTGCCAGCAGCTTAGGGGCGAATGAGCAGTTCTTC. Translating it yields CASSLGANEQFF.

J is TRBJ2-1 and V is TRBV7-9, with D perhaps matching TRBD2 (5 bases). The CDR3 is 13 residues long. Germline V CDR1 and CDR2: SEHNR, FQNEAQ (reference sequence). Trimming pared 2 bases from V and 7 bases from J, leaving 9 bases between. The DNA for the CDR3 is TGTGCCAGCAGCTTACATGAGGGAAATGAGCAGTTCTTC. It encodes CASSLHEGNEQFF.

This rearrangement joins TRBV5-6 to TRBJ1-1; D uncertain. Between the trimmed V and J ends, which lost 3 bases and 3 bases, there was a span of 3 bases. The CDR3 is made up of 11 amino acids. Per the germline V gene, CDR1 is SGHDT and CDR2 is YYEEEE. CDR3 sequence reads: CASSSYTEAFF. The CDR3 nucleotides read TGTGCCAGCAGCTCGTACACTGAAGCTTTCTTT.

The chain joins TRBV12-1 to TRBJ2-2; the table's D gene call, TRBD2, was not cross checked with the DNA. TRBV12-1 is designated a pseudogene. The CDR3 has 18 residues. CDR3 in amino acids: CASSSGLPRTSNTGELFF. CDR3 nucleotide sequence: TGTGCCAGCAGTTCGGGACTCCCTCGGACGTCGAACACCGGGGAGCTGTTTTTT.

The chain carries TRBV2 and TRBJ2-3, with 10 bases fitting TRBD2. CDR3 length: 14 residues. The germline CDR1 and CDR2 sequences are SNHLY and FYNNEI. V lost 10 bases to trimming and J lost 3 bases; unmatched junction nucleotides: 7. Here the CDR3 DNA reads TGTGCCACCCTAGCGGGAGTTGGAACAGATACGCAGTATTTT. Encoded protein: CATLAGVGTDTQYF.